The present T cell receptor beta chain was sequenced within a study of OX40 agonist ivuxolimab in advanced cancers. CDR3 length equals 14 residues. In germline, CDR1 is SGHRS, CDR2 YFSETQ. After removal of 3 bases from V and 5 bases from J, the junction contained 3 bases not matched to a gene. Findings and caveats of the study: Nonresponders included some who also had low normalized T-cell clonal expansion.

Assay: immunoSEQ multiplex PCR; the TCRdb copy retains only in-frame clones and omits some. Among 40,000 to 60,000 clones listed, about 75% were seen once. About this clone: What it binds is unknown.

This TCR derives from an adult with an advanced solid tumor such as melanoma, head and neck, liver or kidney cancer. The chain couples TRBV5-1 to TRBJ1-1; 11 bases line up with TRBD1. Sequences were derived from CD4+ or CD8+ T cells sorted from blood, sampled in a trial of the OX40 agonist ivuxolimab. The CDR3 region has the DNA TGCGCCAGCAGCTCGGGACAGGGGGATACTGAAGCTTTCTTT. Protein: CASSSGQGDTEAFF.